These 27 T cell receptor beta chains originate from one sample sequenced in a study of T cells in Graves' hyperthyroidism and ophthalmopathy. TCR beta CDR3 regions were amplified from RNA transcripts. HTBI primers were the set used in a first-round RT-PCR of the TCR CDR3. TCRdb called the multiplex PCR reads again in MiXCR, with one record for every CDR3 protein. The data hold hundreds of thousands of distinct CDR3 sequences, with approximately 25% observed a single time. Input material: blood. The source of these receptors is a man aged 50 to 60 with Graves' hyperthyroidism.

This clonotype was counted a few times. V usage is TRBV7-9 and J usage is TRBJ1-2, with 7 bases that match TRBD1. Germline trimming cut 5 bases from V and 4 bases from J; bases unmatched to any gene: 7. Germline V gives CDR1 SEHNR, CDR2 FQNEAQ (reference sequence). The CDR3 spans 14 residues. The CDR3 protein is CASSPGGVGYGYTF. CDR3 sequence (DNA): TGTGCCAGCAGCCCAGGGGGTGTTGGCTATGGCTACACCTTC.

This clonotype was counted between two and nine times. The V call is TRBV12-5, the J call TRBJ2-5, with a weak D call TRBD2 (6 bases). CDR1 LGHNT and CDR2 FRNRAP come from the germline V gene. Trimming removed 10 bases from V and 7 bases from J, with 16 bases in between. The CDR3 is 12 residues long. The CDR3 protein is CANASEGRTQYF. CDR3 in DNA: TGTGCTAATGCCTCGGAGGGGAGGACCCAGTACTTC.

Only a few counts were recorded for this clonotype. This chain connects TRBV20-1 to TRBJ2-7, with a tentative D call TRBD2 (6 bases). The V end lost 0 bases, the J end lost 3 bases, and 15 bases lay between the germline ends. The CDR3 is 15 residues long. CDR1 and CDR2 from the germline V gene are DFQATT and SNEGSKA (reference sequence). DNA of the CDR3: TGCAGTGCTAGAGATCTCGGCGGGACCTACTACGAGCAGTACTTC. Its protein product is CSARDLGGTYYEQYF.

At least ten counts were recorded for this clonotype. The chain uses TRBV11-3 and TRBJ2-5; a possible D gene is TRBD1 (5 bases). V was pared by 5 bases and J by 5 bases, with 18 bases between. This CDR3 comprises 15 residues. Germline lookup yields CDR1 SGHNT and CDR2 YENEEA. The CDR3, as DNA: TGTGCCAGCAGCCCCGGACCACTCCCAGGGGAGACCCAGTACTTC. This encodes CASSPGPLPGETQYF.

This clonotype occurred many times. This chain connects TRBV6-1 to TRBJ1-6, with D maybe TRBD1 (6 bases). The length of the CDR3 is 15 residues. Per germline, CDR1 MNHNS and CDR2 SASEGT. The V end lost 5 bases, the J end lost 4 bases, and 12 bases lay between the germline ends. For the CDR3, the DNA is TGTGCCAGCAGTTCATCCACAGGGTATAATTCACCCCTCCACTTT. Protein sequence: CASSSSTGYNSPLHF.

The table lists this clonotype with a few counts. The chain uses TRBV18 and TRBJ2-2; D is possibly TRBD2 (5 bases). The V gene's germline CDR1 is KGHSH and CDR2 LQKENI. The germline V and J ends were trimmed by 1 base and 3 bases, with 9 bases remaining between them. The CDR3 is 15 residues long. The CDR3 nucleotides read TGTGCCAGCTCACCACAGCGGAAACACACCGGGGAGCTGTTTTTT. It yields the protein CASSPQRKHTGELFF.

The chain employs TRBV29-1 and TRBJ2-2; D might be TRBD1 (7 bases). The V gene lost 1 base and the J gene lost 5 bases, with 11 bases spanning the gap. The germline CDR1 and CDR2 sequences are SQVTM and ANQGSEA. The CDR3 runs 14 residues. CDR3 in amino acids: CSVEGGTVTGELFF. CDR3 bases: TGCAGCGTTGAAGGCGGGACAGTAACCGGGGAGCTGTTTTTT.

This clonotype came up a few times. This chain links TRBV9 with TRBJ2-1, with D perhaps assigned TRBD1 or TRBD2 (7 bases each). The ends were cut back, 4 bases at V and 1 base at J, with 12 bases in the middle. The CDR3 spans 15 residues. Germline assignment: CDR1 SGDLS and CDR2 YYNGEE. The CDR3 DNA reads TGTGCCAGCAGCCAGGGGGGGTTATCCTACAATGAGCAGTTCTTC. Protein product: CASSQGGLSYNEQFF.

This clonotype appeared a single time. The chain combines TRBV19 with TRBJ2-6; 8 bases line up with TRBD1. CDR3 length equals 18 residues. Germline CDR1 is LNHDA and CDR2 is SQIVND (reference sequence). The ends lost 2 bases at V and 0 bases at J; junction bases unmatched: 6. The CDR3 protein is CASSIQGAPPSGANVLTF. The DNA for the CDR3 is TGTGCCAGTAGTATACAGGGGGCCCCACCCTCTGGGGCCAACGTCCTGACTTTC.

This clonotype showed up just a few times. This sequence joins TRBV5-1 and TRBJ1-1, with 7 bases fitting TRBD1. The CDR3 consists of 15 residues. V lost 0 bases to trimming and J lost 4 bases; unmatched junction nucleotides: 6. Germline V gene sequence: CDR1 SGHRS, CDR2 YFSETQ. The CDR3 here is CASSLEGAGGTEAFF. Written as DNA, the CDR3 is TGCGCCAGCAGCTTGGAGGGGGCAGGAGGCACTGAAGCTTTCTTT.

This clonotype has more than one count but fewer than ten. The chain joins TRBV20-1 to TRBJ2-7; D is perhaps TRBD1 (6 bases). This CDR3 has 15 amino acids. Germline V gene lookup returns CDR1 DFQATT and CDR2 SNEGSKA (reference sequence). Trimming took off 0 bases at V and 0 bases at J, with 12 bases between the two ends. CDR3 DNA sequence: TGCAGTGCTAGAGATGTGGGGGCGAACTCCTACGAGCAGTACTTC. It codes for CSARDVGANSYEQYF.

In its sample, this clonotype was seen a few times. The chain links TRBV12-5 to TRBJ2-2; TRBD1 agrees at 7 bases. The germline gives CDR1 LGHNT, CDR2 FRNRAP. This CDR3 is 17 amino acids long. With V trimmed by 6 bases and J by 5 bases, 15 bases remained unmatched. The CDR3 DNA reads TGTGCTAGTGGCCCATACCTTGGACAGGACCGAACCGGGGAGCTGTTTTTT. Translating gives CASGPYLGQDRTGELFF.

Points on this clonotype: A read error may explain this, as a much larger clone is one base away. The CDR3 DNA reads TGTGCCAGCAGTGGGAGGGGGACTCTCGCCTACAATGAGCAGTTCTTC. It codes for CASSGRGTLAYNEQFF. The rearrangement joins TRBV6-1 to TRBJ2-1; D possibly matches TRBD1 or TRBD2 (6 bases each). Trimming took 4 bases from V and 2 from J, leaving 15 bases between them. The V gene's germline CDR1 is MNHNS and CDR2 SASEGT. The CDR3 contains 16 residues.

This clonotype was recorded a few times. The J gene is TRBJ2-1, the V gene TRBV12-3 or TRBV12-4; the D is unclear. V shed 1 base and J shed 0 bases, with 7 bases lying between them. The CDR3 is made up of 15 amino acids. This CDR3 reads CASSLGGPSYNEQFF. The CDR3 DNA reads as TGTGCCAGCAGTTTAGGCGGTCCCTCCTACAATGAGCAGTTCTTC.

The table lists this clonotype with many counts. CDR3 DNA: TGTGCCAGCAGCCAACGCAGGGACTACGAGCAGTACTTC. Protein: CASSQRRDYEQYF. The V gene is TRBV7-8, the J gene TRBJ2-7, with D possibly TRBD1 on 5 matching bases. In germline, CDR1 is SGHVS, CDR2 FQNEAQ. This CDR3 comprises 13 residues. V was trimmed by 5 bases and J by 3 bases, leaving 11 bases between them.

This clonotype was counted between two and nine times. The genes are TRBV20-1 and TRBJ1-5; 7 bases map to TRBD1. From germline, CDR1 is DFQATT and CDR2 SNEGSKA (reference sequence). J lost 2 bases, V lost 4 bases, and 8 bases had no gene match. There are 15 residues in the CDR3. The chain's CDR3 is CSAMKPGGGNQPQHF. As DNA, the CDR3 is TGCAGTGCTATGAAACCAGGGGGGGGCAATCAGCCCCAGCATTTT.

The gene calls are TRBV2 and TRBJ2-7, with unresolved D. The CDR3 runs to 12 residues. The germline gives CDR1 SNHLY, CDR2 FYNNEI. Trimming took off 6 bases at V and 3 bases at J, with 9 bases between the two ends. The CDR3 region is CASRGFFYEQYF. CDR3 in DNA: TGTGCCAGCAGGGGGTTTTTCTACGAGCAGTACTTC.

This clonotype came up many times. The rearrangement links TRBV3-1 to TRBJ2-3, with TRBD2 matching over 10 bases. Germline loops: CDR1 LGHDT, CDR2 YNNKEL (reference sequence). The V and J ends lost 3 bases and 4 bases, in that order; junction bases with no gene match: 13. This CDR3 region has 18 residues. CDR3 nucleotide sequence: TGTGCCAGCAGCCATCACACACCTCCGGGACTAGCGTCAGATACGCAGTATTTT. Encoded protein: CASSHHTPPGLASDTQYF.

This clonotype has a count of ten or more. V usage is TRBV3-1 and J usage is TRBJ2-2, with D perhaps matching TRBD1 or TRBD2 (5 bases each). Germline V gene lookup returns CDR1 LGHDT and CDR2 YNNKEL (reference sequence). V lost 2 bases and J lost 14, with 12 bases in between. The CDR3 sequence is 12 residues long. CDR3 sequence: CASSQHRDRLFF. CDR3 DNA: TGTGCCAGCAGCCAACACCGGGACCGTCTGTTTTTT.

This clonotype was seen more than once but under ten times. J is TRBJ2-7 and V is TRBV30; the D gene could be TRBD1 or TRBD2 (5 bases each). CDR1 is GTSNPN, CDR2 SVGIG, per germline (reference sequence). V shed 3 bases and J shed 7 bases, with 19 bases lying between them. The CDR3 has 14 residues. CDR3 bases: TGTGCCTGGAGAAATACCGGGACGCTACGGGAGCAGTACTTC. Protein sequence: CAWRNTGTLREQYF.

This clonotype has more than one count but fewer than ten. The V call is TRBV5-4, the J call TRBJ1-1; D may be TRBD1 (5 bases). V lost 4 bases, J lost 3 bases, and 16 bases lay in between. This CDR3 has 15 amino acids. From germline, CDR1 is SGHNT and CDR2 YYREEE (reference sequence). The CDR3 reads CASSPDVRAYTEAFF. The CDR3 coding sequence is TGTGCCAGCAGCCCGGACGTCAGGGCGTACACTGAAGCTTTCTTT.

This clonotype appeared many times. The chain is built from TRBV11-2 and TRBJ2-3; the D gene is possibly TRBD2 (5 bases). Per the germline V gene, CDR1 is SGHAT and CDR2 is FQNNGV. V was pared by 2 bases and J by 5 bases, with 11 bases between. CDR3 length equals 14 residues. The CDR3 coding sequence is TGTGCCAGCAGCTTATCGACGGGGTTAGATACGCAGTATTTT. Amino acids: CASSLSTGLDTQYF. The whole variable domain, filled in from reference TRBV11-2 and TRBJ2-3, reads EAGVAQSPRYKIIEKRQSVAFWCNPISGHATLYWYQQILGQGPKLLIQFQNNGVVDDSQLPKDRFSAERLKGVDSTLKIQPAKLEDSAVYLCASSLSTGLDTQYFGPGTRLTVL.

The chain recombines TRBV6-1 with TRBJ1-2, with 9 bases lining up with TRBD1. CDR1 MNHNS and CDR2 SASEGT come from the germline V gene. The J segment lost 2 bases and the V segment lost 8 bases, leaving 6 bases of the junction unmatched. The CDR3 has 14 residues. This CDR3 reads CASVPGQGNYGYTF. The CDR3 nucleotides are TGTGCCAGCGTACCGGGACAGGGAAACTATGGCTACACCTTC.

The chain carries TRBV7-3 and TRBJ2-2; 7 bases agree with TRBD2. The V gene end was trimmed by 1 base and the J gene end by 4 bases; junction bases not matched to a gene: 9. The CDR3 is 17 residues long. Looked up from germline, CDR1 is SGHTA and CDR2 is FQGTGA. CDR3 in DNA: TGTGCCAGCAGCTTAAATTATCGGCGGGAGAGCACCGGGGAGCTGTTTTTT. Encoded protein: CASSLNYRRESTGELFF.

This clonotype was detected a few times. V gene TRBV2 combines with J gene TRBJ2-1; either TRBD1 or TRBD2 may fit D (5 bases each). Looked up from germline, CDR1 is SNHLY and CDR2 is FYNNEI. CDR3 length equals 12 residues. V was shortened by 8 bases and J by 10 bases, with 15 bases between the two germline ends. CDR3 nucleotide sequence: TGTGCCAGCGGGGACCCGATGGGGGAGCAGTTCTTC. It specifies CASGDPMGEQFF.

The rearrangement links TRBV6-1 to TRBJ2-3; TRBD2 is a possible D gene (6 bases). This CDR3 has 14 amino acids. The V gene's germline CDR1 is MNHNS and CDR2 SASEGT. Between the trimmed V and J ends, which lost 7 bases and 2 bases, there was a span of 13 bases. The CDR3 is CASNPDYSTDTQYF. Here the CDR3 DNA reads TGTGCCAGCAATCCGGACTACTCCACAGATACGCAGTATTTT.

This clonotype has ten or more counts. V usage is TRBV28 and J usage is TRBJ2-5; TRBD1 or TRBD2 may be the D gene (5 bases each). The V gene lost 7 bases and the J gene lost 5 bases, with 38 bases spanning the gap. CDR1 and CDR2 from the germline V gene are MDHEN and SYDVKM. The length of the CDR3 is 21 residues. CDR3: CASTYGYSRDPSFVGPETQYF. CDR3 DNA: TGTGCCAGCACATACGGATACTCCAGGGACCCCTCTTTCGTTGGGCCGGAGACCCAGTACTTC.